The 7 T cell receptor beta chains reported below all come from one sample, sequenced in a study of T cell repertoires in cytomegalovirus infection. Antigens of these TCRs are unknown. TCRdb fed the reads into MiXCR, producing one record per CDR3 protein. The sample records approximately 910,000 distinct CDR3 sequences, roughly 30% being singletons. The sequencing used cultured CD8+ T cells from PBMCs, collected from culture after CMV antigen stimulation. The receptors originated from a human donor in good health (CMV status not recorded). Some clones in this sample may be carry-over from other donors' samples.

The genes are TRBV20-1 and TRBJ1-1; 7 bases map to TRBD1. This CDR3 comprises 15 residues. Germline lookup yields CDR1 DFQATT and CDR2 SNEGSKA (reference sequence). V was pared by 5 bases and J by 2 bases, with 11 bases of the junction left unmatched. In DNA, the CDR3 is TGCAGTGCTGTGGGTTTGGGACAGATTAACACTGAAGCTTTCTTT. This gives the protein CSAVGLGQINTEAFF.

This clonotype was detected ten times or more. The rearrangement joins TRBV24-1 to TRBJ2-2, with no clear D. Germline V gene data show CDR1 as KGHDR and CDR2 as SFDVKD. Trimming took 2 bases from V and 6 from J, leaving 12 bases between them. This CDR3 contains 15 residues. The CDR3 region is CATSDSSFRSGELFF. CDR3 bases: TGTGCCACCAGTGATTCCTCTTTCCGCTCCGGGGAGCTGTTTTTT.

The chain carries TRBV27 and TRBJ2-7; D may be TRBD2 (5 bases). The germline gives CDR1 MNHEY, CDR2 SMNVEV (reference sequence). V lost 2 bases and J 7 bases, leaving 15 bases between the germline ends. The CDR3 runs to 14 residues. CDR3 sequence: CASSLPYGVGEQYF. The CDR3 DNA sequence: TGTGCCAGCAGTTTACCCTACGGGGTTGGGGAGCAGTACTTC.

This clonotype was detected only a few times. This rearrangement joins TRBV7-2 to TRBJ1-1, with a weak D call TRBD1 (5 bases). This CDR3 is built from 16 residues. Trimming took 3 bases from V and 3 from J, leaving 17 bases between them. Germline V gene data show CDR1 as SGHTA and CDR2 as FQGNSA. The CDR3 loop is CASSLGGYMGDTEAFF. CDR3 bases: TGTGCCAGCAGCTTGGGAGGATATATGGGGGACACTGAAGCTTTCTTT. Looking up the rest from reference TRBV7-2 and TRBJ1-1 gives the full variable domain: GAGVSQSPSNKVTEKGKDVELRCDPISGHTALYWYRQSLGQGLEFLIYFQGNSAPDKSGLPSDRFSAERTGGSVSTLTIQRTQQEDSAVYLCASSLGGYMGDTEAFFGQGTRLTVV.

This clonotype was observed many times. The chain uses TRBV7-9 and TRBJ2-1, with D perhaps matching TRBD1 (5 bases). Per the germline V gene, CDR1 is SEHNR and CDR2 is FQNEAQ (reference sequence). V dropped 5 bases and J dropped 1 base, with 9 bases sitting between them. This CDR3 is built from 14 residues. The CDR3 loop reads CASSGQGSYNEQFF. CDR3 in DNA: TGTGCCAGCAGCGGTCAGGGTTCCTACAATGAGCAGTTCTTC.

This rearrangement joins TRBV7-8 to TRBJ1-5; D perhaps matches TRBD1 (6 bases). V gave up 5 bases and J gave up 0 bases, with 14 bases separating them. Germline CDR1 is SGHVS and CDR2 is FQNEAQ. CDR3 length: 16 amino acids. The CDR3, as DNA: TGTGCCAGCAGCCAACAGGGTCCTTATAGCAATCAGCCCCAGCATTTT. Protein product: CASSQQGPYSNQPQHF.

In this sample, this clonotype turned up once. A much larger clonotype is one base distant, so this may be a read error. The CDR3 coding sequence is TGTGCCAGCAGCCCGGACAGGCGCGTCTACAATGAGCAGTTCTTC. As protein: CASSPDRRVYNEQFF. The chain has TRBV11-1 and TRBJ2-1; 7 bases align to TRBD1. Germline loops: CDR1 SGHAT, CDR2 FQDESV (reference sequence). The CDR3 contains 15 residues. V lost 5 bases, J lost 3 bases, and 7 bases stayed unmatched.